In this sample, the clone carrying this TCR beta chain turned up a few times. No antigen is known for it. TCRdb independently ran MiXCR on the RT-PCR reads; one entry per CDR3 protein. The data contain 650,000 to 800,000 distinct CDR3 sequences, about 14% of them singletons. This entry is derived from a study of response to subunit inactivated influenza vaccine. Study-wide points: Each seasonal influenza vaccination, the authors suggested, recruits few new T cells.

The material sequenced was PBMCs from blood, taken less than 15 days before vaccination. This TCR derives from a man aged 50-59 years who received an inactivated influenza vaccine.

The CDR3 reads CASSVGGRGPSV. The CDR3, as DNA: TGTGCCAGCAGCGTAGGCGGCAGAGGACCTTCGGTA. The chain carries TRBV9 and TRBJ2-7; D is unclear. The length of the CDR3 is 12 residues. Germline CDR1 and CDR2: SGDLS and YYNGEE.